The entry below gives a single T cell receptor beta chain sequence along with its context. Only a few counts were recorded for this clonotype. Its antigen is unknown. This may come from a read error, since a much larger clone is one base off. These data originate in a study of T cells in Graves' hyperthyroidism and ophthalmopathy (dated by TCRdb to about 2019). Background on the whole study: Peripheral blood was collected at initial diagnosis, before any treatment. Thyroid tissue and blood T-cell repertoires from roughly 6 Graves' hyperthyroidism patients were also compared in the study. Prospective prediction of ophthalmopathy was tested in an independent validation cohort of fewer than 20 hyperthyroidism patients and some 17 patients who later progressed to ophthalmopathy. TCR Vbeta CDR3 sequencing of roughly 140 peripheral blood samples (roughly 41 ophthalmopathy, around 80 hyperthyroidism and roughly 17 progressor patients) is reported in the paper. To identify TCR V-J signatures that set the groups apart, the researchers used a discovery cohort of 100 patients, made up of 40 to 45 with Graves' ophthalmopathy and about 59 with stable Graves' hyperthyroidism. The 100 or so discovery patients were randomly split 7:3 into training and test sets. After sampling, hyperthyroidism patients received methimazole starting at 30 mg daily, and ophthalmopathy patients received high-dose intravenous methylprednisolone. What the study reported, not specific to this receptor: In validation, the model predicted progression to ophthalmopathy with over 65% sensitivity and 72% to 85% specificity, a median of around six months before onset. Sample size was not statistically predetermined, and investigators were not blinded to group allocation. Blood samples also contained most of the expanded thyroid clonotypes (frequency above 0.001), which suggests that blood repertoires may reflect thyroid immune responses. In cross-validation, a model built on a 13 V-J signature told ophthalmopathy apart from stable hyperthyroidism with less than 90% sensitivity and 81% to 82% specificity, and in testing the same model reached 80%/75%.

In the ophthalmopathy patients, disease was moderately to severely active, with a Clinical Activity Score of 3 or more, a NOSPECS grade of 4 or more, and a duration of less than 3 months. Patients with uncontrolled infections, other autoimmune diseases, pregnancy or lactation were excluded. Clinical symptoms, serum thyroxine and TRAb, thyroid ultrasound, and orbital computed tomography formed the basis for the diagnoses. PBMCs were separated from about 10 ml of fresh peripheral blood using Ficoll-Paque density gradient centrifugation. Total RNA was extracted with Trizol reagent, and quality was checked on an Agilent 2100 Bioanalyzer. The germline V gene supplies CDR1 MDHEN and CDR2 SYDVKM. The CDR3 holds 12 amino acids from the cysteine to the phenylalanine. The DNA shown is the 36-base CDR3, in frame from base 1. The germline ends are 10 bases apart after V is trimmed by 6 bases and J by 5 bases.

The TCR beta CDR3 regions were amplified from RNA transcripts. The TCR CDR3 was subjected to a first round of RT-PCR using the HTBI primer set and the Qiagen OneStep RT-PCR kit. Libraries were constructed in a second round of multiplex PCR, after which size selection and purification were carried out. Libraries were sequenced paired-end with 100 bp reads on an Illumina HiSeq2000. In the source study's methods: SOAPnuke was used to process the raw data, throwing out any read that contained adapters or uncalled bases, had a mean Phred below 15, or lacked an exact constant-primer or identifier match. High-quality paired reads were merged with COPE v1.2.5, and unique nucleotide sequences were defined as clonotypes. Clonotypes were aligned to IMGT TRBV, TRBD and TRBJ reference segments using MiTCR v1.1. The analysis included only V-J combinations with a frequency above 0.0001, which together covered approximately 99% of the repertoires. The TCS score was defined as F50 (clonal expansion) divided by E x V (chaos), with BLOSUM62-based TCRdist calculated between CDR3 peptides within each V-J. Welch's t-statistics and random forest reduced 500 to 650 V-J features to about 13, which were used in a naive Bayes classifier (R e1071). Starting from the raw public reads, TCRdb applied fastp trimming at Q25, assembled clones with MiXCR and retained in-frame beta chains. Each record represents a unique CDR3 protein, reported with the most common genes and DNA among its rows. The V and J calls follow TCRdb's processing rather than the paper's. Present in this sample are approximately 690,000 distinct CDR3 sequences, roughly 15% of which were seen just once. The ten largest clones add up to under 15% of the sample.

The sequence came from a woman in her fifties or sixties with Graves' ophthalmopathy. In this chain, TRBV28 is recombined with TRBJ2-5; the D segment cannot be called with confidence. Material: blood. The CDR3 is CASSAFRETQYF. The DNA sequence is as follows: TGTGCCAGCAGCGCCTTCAGGGAGACCCAGTACTTC.